Following are 18 T cell receptor beta chains from one sample sequenced in a study of CD8+CD57+ T cells in acquired aplastic anemia. Those patients picked for sequencing had displayed CD8+CD57+ cell expansion on flow cytometry. Genomic DNA provided the template from which TCR beta VDJ and CDR3 profiles were obtained. TCRdb ran MiXCR on the reads and lists one entry per CDR3 protein. The sample lists about 98,000 distinct CDR3 sequences; about 66% were seen once. Material for sequencing was sorted CD4+, CD8+, or CD8+CD57+ T cells (not recorded which) from PBMCs. The receptors derive from a human donor with aplastic anemia.

There are many counts of this clonotype. This chain joins TRBV6-6 and TRBJ1-1, with TRBD1 matching 8 bases. The CDR3 loop spans 17 amino acids. CDR1 is MNHNY and CDR2 is SVGAGI in the germline V gene (reference sequence). Trimming removed 2 bases from V and 5 bases from J; junction bases left unmatched: 13. The CDR3 nucleotides are TGTGCCAGCAGTTACACACTGTCAGGGGGCGCGGGGACTGAAGCTTTCTTT. Protein: CASSYTLSGGAGTEAFF.

This clonotype came up a few times. V gene TRBV10-1 combines with J gene TRBJ1-6; D gene unclear. The CDR3 is 12 amino acids. V was shortened by 1 base and J by 9 bases, with 4 bases between the two germline ends. Per the germline V gene, CDR1 is WNHNN and CDR2 is SYGVQD (reference sequence). CDR3 region: CASSEFGSPLHF. The CDR3 nucleotides are TGCGCCAGCAGTGAGTTTGGTTCACCCCTCCACTTT.

By sample share, this clonotype is medium-sized. The chain couples TRBV6-5 to TRBJ2-6, with D unclear. Trimming pared 1 base from V and 1 base from J, leaving 11 bases between. Germline values: CDR1 MNHEY, CDR2 SVGAGI. The CDR3 has 17 residues. The CDR3 sequence is CASSYLDGNSGANVLTF. CDR3 DNA: TGTGCCAGCAGTTACTTGGATGGGAATTCTGGGGCCAACGTCCTGACTTTC.

This clonotype appeared a few times. V gene TRBV10-3 combines with J gene TRBJ2-7; D not resolved. Trimming left V 11 bases short and J 2 bases short, with 7 bases between. CDR1 is ENHRY and CDR2 is SYGVKD in the germline V gene. The CDR3 runs 10 residues. For the CDR3, the DNA is TGTGCCGTCGCGACCTACGAGCAGTACTTC. Translated: CAVATYEQYF.

This clonotype was recorded at least ten times. This chain uses TRBV11-2 with TRBJ2-3; TRBD2 matches at 8 bases. V trimming: 3 bases; J trimming: 0 bases; junction bases outside the gene matches: 8. Germline V gene lookup returns CDR1 SGHAT and CDR2 FQNNGV. The CDR3 consists of 17 residues. The CDR3 region is CASSFSGALSSTDTQYF. The CDR3 coding sequence is TGTGCCAGCAGCTTTAGCGGGGCGCTTTCTAGCACAGATACGCAGTATTTT.

This chain uses TRBV2 with TRBJ2-5, with D possibly TRBD1 on 6 matching bases. CDR3 size: 14 residues. Germline CDR1 SNHLY, CDR2 FYNNEI. V lost 6 bases and J lost 2, with 13 bases in between. The CDR3 loop reads CASRQGRGQETQYF. The CDR3 nucleotides read TGTGCCAGCAGACAGGGACGGGGACAAGAGACCCAGTACTTC.

This chain uses TRBV15 with TRBJ2-1, with 8 positions matching TRBD1. The CDR3 has 17 residues. Per the germline V gene, CDR1 is LNHNV and CDR2 is YYDKDF (reference sequence). V dropped 4 bases and J dropped 8; count of bases not matched to a gene: 16. CDR3 bases: TGTGCCACCAGCACAACGGAAACAAGGACAGGGAGTTATGAGCAGTTCTTC. Translation gives CATSTTETRTGSYEQFF.

This chain uses TRBV2 with TRBJ1-2; D not certain. This CDR3 spans 16 amino acids. V lost 0 bases, J lost 2 bases, and 13 bases lay in between. Germline V CDR1 and CDR2: SNHLY, FYNNEI. CDR3 residues: CASSEATYPPNYGYTF. The DNA of the CDR3 is TGTGCCAGCAGTGAAGCGACATACCCACCGAACTATGGCTACACCTTC.

V usage is TRBV12-3 or TRBV12-4 and J usage is TRBJ2-5; D remains ambiguous. The CDR3 spans 14 residues. Between the trimmed V and J ends, which lost 6 bases and 0 bases, there was a span of 11 bases. CDR3 nucleotides: TGTGCCAGCAGGACCAGACGGAACCAAGAGACCCAGTACTTC. Its translation: CASRTRRNQETQYF.

This sequence joins TRBV20-1 and TRBJ1-1; 8 nucleotides line up with TRBD1. This CDR3 spans 14 amino acids. J lost 1 base, V lost 6 bases, and 7 bases had no gene match. Germline V gene lookup returns CDR1 DFQATT and CDR2 SNEGSKA (reference sequence). The CDR3, as DNA: TGCAGTGCGGAGAACGGACAGGGGAACACTGAAGCTTTCTTT. This translates into CSAENGQGNTEAFF.

The count of this clonotype is one. The V and J genes are TRBV7-9 and TRBJ1-5; 11 nucleotides align to TRBD1. The CDR3 totals 15 residues. Unmatched junction bases numbered 6, after V lost 4 bases and J lost 7 bases. CDR1 and CDR2 (germline): SEHNR, FQNEAQ (reference sequence). This chain's CDR3 is CASSWGQGGVQPQHF. In nucleotides, the CDR3 is TGTGCCAGCAGCTGGGGACAGGGGGGTGTCCAGCCCCAGCATTTT. Full variable domain (missing parts from reference TRBV7-9 and TRBJ1-5): DTGVSQNPRHKITKRGQNVTFRCDPISEHNRLYWYRQTLGQGPEFLTYFQNEAQLEKSRLLSDRFSAERPKGSFSTLEIQRTEQGDSAMYLCASSWGQGGVQPQHFGDGTRLSIL.

The sample holds many counts of this clonotype. The chain links TRBV6-5 to TRBJ2-4; no firm D call. This CDR3 comprises 13 residues. Looked up from germline, CDR1 is MNHEY and CDR2 is SVGAGI. V lost 6 bases and J lost 10, with 16 bases in between. CDR3: CASSPHRRAIQYF. The CDR3 region has the DNA TGTGCCAGCAGCCCCCATCGACGGGCAATTCAGTACTTC.

The chain combines TRBV24-1 with TRBJ1-6; no definite D call. The germline V gene has CDR1 KGHDR and CDR2 SFDVKD. This CDR3 has 14 amino acids. The V and J ends lost 3 bases and 6 bases respectively, with 8 bases between them. CDR3 coding DNA: TGTGCCACCAGTGATATACCGCCTAATTCACCCCTCCACTTT. This encodes CATSDIPPNSPLHF.

The chain links TRBV24-1 to TRBJ2-7; unclear D gene. The CDR3 covers 15 residues. Germline CDR1 is KGHDR and CDR2 is SFDVKD. The V end lost 2 bases, the J end lost 2 bases, and 12 bases lay between the germline ends. CDR3 sequence: CATSDSLGRTYEQYF. The CDR3 nucleotides read TGTGCCACCAGTGATTCCCTCGGTCGGACCTACGAGCAGTACTTC.

V usage is TRBV11-2 and J usage is TRBJ2-7; no firm D call. This CDR3 has 13 residues. Per germline, CDR1 SGHAT and CDR2 FQNNGV. V was clipped by 3 bases and J by 3 bases, with 9 bases between them. Written as DNA, the CDR3 is TGTGCCAGCAGCTTCGGCCTACGCTACGAGCAGTACTTC. It encodes CASSFGLRYEQYF.

V usage is TRBV2 and J usage is TRBJ2-1; the D is unclear. Deletions cut 0 bases from V and 8 bases from J, with 5 bases between. The CDR3 spans 12 residues. Germline assignment: CDR1 SNHLY and CDR2 FYNNEI. The CDR3 loop is CASSEARHEQFF. The CDR3 DNA is TGTGCCAGCAGTGAAGCGCGACATGAGCAGTTCTTC.

The V call is TRBV11-1, the J call TRBJ1-6; 9 nucleotides align to TRBD1. Germline V gene data show CDR1 as SGHAT and CDR2 as FQDESV (reference sequence). CDR3 length equals 16 residues. Unmatched junction bases numbered 5, after V lost 6 bases and J lost 2 bases. The CDR3 nucleotides read TGTGCCAGCAGGGAAGGGACAGGGACCTATAATTCACCCCTCCACTTT. Amino acids: CASREGTGTYNSPLHF.

This clonotype was recorded once. V and J are TRBV12-3 or TRBV12-4 and TRBJ2-5, with D unresolved. The end of the DNA fits TRBJ2-7 better, so the J call may be wrong. This CDR3 spans 14 amino acids. CDR3 in amino acids: CASSRRQGKGEQYF. Here the CDR3 DNA reads TGTGCCAGCAGTCGCCGCCAAGGTAAAGGCGAGCAGTACTTC.